This TCR beta chain was identified during a study of T cell responses to AZD1222 COVID-19 vaccine. General observations from the study: Baseline serology detected seropositivity in only six AZD1222 recipients. Per reports, nearly half of all spike-specific TCRs target regions that are unmutated in variants.

In the case of this clone: Its matching antigen is unknown.

CDR3 length: 14 residues. Germline V CDR1 and CDR2: SGHTA, FQGNSA. The V and J ends lost 2 bases and 3 bases respectively, with 10 bases between them. Clones were read by immunoSEQ multiplex PCR, and TCRdb kept only the in-frame ones, dropping some. The top ten clones hold about 3% of a sample with about 93,000 clones, around nine tenths of them seen once. The sequencing here drew on peripheral blood, taken on day 0 of MenACWY control vaccination. The receptor was isolated from an adult in good health. The J gene is TRBJ1-2, the V gene TRBV7-2; D unclear. CDR3 residues: CASSLSARDYGYTF. CDR3 nucleotides: TGTGCCAGCAGCTTATCGGCCAGAGACTATGGCTACACCTTC.